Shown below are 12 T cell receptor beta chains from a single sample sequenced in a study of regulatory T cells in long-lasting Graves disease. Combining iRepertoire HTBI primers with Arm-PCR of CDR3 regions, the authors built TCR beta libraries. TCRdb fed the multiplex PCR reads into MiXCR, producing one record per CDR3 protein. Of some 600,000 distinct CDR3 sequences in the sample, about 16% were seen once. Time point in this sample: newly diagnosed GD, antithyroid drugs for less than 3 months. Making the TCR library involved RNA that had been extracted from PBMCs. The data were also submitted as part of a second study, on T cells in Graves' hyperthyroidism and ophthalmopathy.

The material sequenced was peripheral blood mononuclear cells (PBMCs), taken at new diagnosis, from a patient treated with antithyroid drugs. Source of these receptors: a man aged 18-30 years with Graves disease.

The DNA for the CDR3 is TGTGCACGGGACAGCCTCTCTGGGGCCAACGTCCTGACTTTC. It yields the protein CARDSLSGANVLTF. V and J are TRBV2 and TRBJ2-6; 7 positions match TRBD1. Looked up from germline, CDR1 is SNHLY and CDR2 is FYNNEI. There are 14 residues in the CDR3.

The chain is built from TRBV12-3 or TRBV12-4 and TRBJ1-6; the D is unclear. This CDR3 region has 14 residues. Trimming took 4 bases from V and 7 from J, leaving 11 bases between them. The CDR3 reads CASSYSTPNSPLHF. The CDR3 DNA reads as TGTGCCAGCAGTTACTCTACCCCCAATTCACCCCTCCACTTT.

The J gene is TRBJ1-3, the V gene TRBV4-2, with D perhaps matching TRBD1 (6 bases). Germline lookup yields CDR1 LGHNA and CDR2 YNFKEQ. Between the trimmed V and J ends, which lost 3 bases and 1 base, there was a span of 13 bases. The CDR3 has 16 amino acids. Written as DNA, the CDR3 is TGTGCCAGCAGCCACGCGACAGGCAATTCTGGAAACACCATATATTTT. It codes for CASSHATGNSGNTIYF.

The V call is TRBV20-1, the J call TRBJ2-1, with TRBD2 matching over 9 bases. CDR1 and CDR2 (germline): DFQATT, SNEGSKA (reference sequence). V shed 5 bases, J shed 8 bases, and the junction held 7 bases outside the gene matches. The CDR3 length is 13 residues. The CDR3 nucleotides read TGCAGTGCTTGTAGCGGGAGTCCCTATGAGCAGTTCTTC. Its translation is CSACSGSPYEQFF.

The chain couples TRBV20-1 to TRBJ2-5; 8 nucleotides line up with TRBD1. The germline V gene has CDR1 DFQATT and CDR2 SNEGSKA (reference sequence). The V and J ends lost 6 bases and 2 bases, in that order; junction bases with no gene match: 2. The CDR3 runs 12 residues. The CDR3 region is CSAGTGQETQYF. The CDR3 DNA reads TGCAGTGCAGGGACAGGACAAGAGACCCAGTACTTC.

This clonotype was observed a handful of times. The CDR3 is CASSVSGRADNEQFF. CDR3 nucleotides: TGTGCCAGCAGCGTTAGCGGGAGGGCCGACAATGAGCAGTTCTTC. This rearrangement joins TRBV9 to TRBJ2-1; 11 positions match TRBD2. J gave up 5 bases and V 2 bases, and 3 bases lay outside the gene matches. The length of the CDR3 is 15 residues. Per germline, CDR1 SGDLS and CDR2 YYNGEE.

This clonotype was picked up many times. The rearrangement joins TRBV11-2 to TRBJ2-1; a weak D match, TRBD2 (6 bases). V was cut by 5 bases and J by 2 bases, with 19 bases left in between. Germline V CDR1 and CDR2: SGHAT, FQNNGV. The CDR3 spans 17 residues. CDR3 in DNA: TGTGCCAGCAGCCCCTCCGGCGGGGCGGGACCCTACAATGAGCAGTTCTTC. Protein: CASSPSGGAGPYNEQFF.

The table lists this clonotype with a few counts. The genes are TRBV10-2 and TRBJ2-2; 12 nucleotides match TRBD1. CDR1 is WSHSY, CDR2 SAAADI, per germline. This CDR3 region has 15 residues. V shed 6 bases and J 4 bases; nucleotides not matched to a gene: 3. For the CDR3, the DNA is TGCGCCAGCAGCCGGGACAGGGGGCTCACCGGGGAGCTGTTTTTT. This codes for CASSRDRGLTGELFF.

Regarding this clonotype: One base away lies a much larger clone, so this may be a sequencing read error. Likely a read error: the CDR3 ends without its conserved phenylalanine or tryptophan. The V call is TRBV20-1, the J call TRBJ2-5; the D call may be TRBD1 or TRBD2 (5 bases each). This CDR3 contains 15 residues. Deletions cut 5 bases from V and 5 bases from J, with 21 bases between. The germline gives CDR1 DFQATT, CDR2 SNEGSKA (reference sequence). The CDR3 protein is CSARPSGDPRETQYL. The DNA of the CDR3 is TGCAGTGCTCGACCCTCCGGGGACCCCCGGGAGACCCAGTACCTC.

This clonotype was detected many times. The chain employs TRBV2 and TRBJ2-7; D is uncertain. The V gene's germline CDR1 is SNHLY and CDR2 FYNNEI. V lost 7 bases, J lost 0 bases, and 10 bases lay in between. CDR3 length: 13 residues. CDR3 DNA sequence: TGTGCCAGCACAAGGCAGCCCTCCTACGAGCAGTACTTC. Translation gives CASTRQPSYEQYF.

The CDR3 here is CASSQEGGSGTYNEQFF. For the CDR3, the DNA is TGTGCCAGCAGCCAAGAGGGTGGTAGCGGGACCTACAATGAGCAGTTCTTC. The chain has TRBV4-2 and TRBJ2-1, with TRBD2 matching over 8 bases. There are 17 residues in the CDR3. CDR1 is LGHNA and CDR2 is YNFKEQ in the germline V gene. V trimming: 0 bases; J trimming: 2 bases; junction bases outside the gene matches: 6.

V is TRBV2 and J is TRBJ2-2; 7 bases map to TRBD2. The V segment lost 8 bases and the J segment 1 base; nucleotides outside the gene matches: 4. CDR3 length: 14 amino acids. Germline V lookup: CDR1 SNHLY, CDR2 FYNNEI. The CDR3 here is CASGGVVNTGELFF. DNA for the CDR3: TGTGCCAGCGGGGGGGTCGTGAACACCGGGGAGCTGTTTTTT.